The T cell receptor (beta chain) described here comes from a study of vaccination and CD4 T cells after COVID-19. Study details: Convalescent donors: six male, four female; seven Caucasian, two Asian, one multiracial, two Hispanic. Researchers treated cells with overlapping spike peptides taken from SARS-CoV-2, HCoV-NL63, HCoV-OC43 and HCoV-229E.

Regarding treatment: roughly 10-day PBMC culture with coronavirus spike peptide pools or control peptides (ViraFEST assay). Cultured CD4+ T cell DNA underwent sequencing with the Oncomine TCR Beta short-read assay. MiXCR, run by TCRdb on the PCR reads, gives a single entry per CDR3 protein. The data hold approximately 20,000 distinct CDR3 sequences, with around two fifths observed a single time. About this clonotype: What it recognizes is unknown.

Study-level results: Median numbers of SARS-CoV-2-reactive clonotypes increased from roughly 19 to 38 (not a significant change). Researchers report that 304 of 307 vaccine-specific clones in convalescent patients proved spike mono-reactive.

V lost 5 bases and J lost 0, with 23 bases in between. The length of the CDR3 is 20 residues. Germline lookup yields CDR1 KGHSH and CDR2 LQKENI. Input material: cultured CD4+ T cells from blood. V and J are TRBV18 and TRBJ2-6; D might be TRBD1 (6 bases). The TCR was taken from a human donor with COVID-19. CDR3 DNA sequence: TGTGCCAGCTCAAACATCCAACCCGGACAGTTCAGCTCTGGGGCCAACGTCCTGACTTTC. Amino acid sequence: CASSNIQPGQFSSGANVLTF. Complete variable domain (other parts from reference TRBV18 and TRBJ2-6): NAGVMQNPRHLVRRRGQEARLRCSPMKGHSHVYWYRQLPEEGLKFMVYLQKENIIDESGMPKERFSAEFPKEGPSILRIQQVVRGDSAAYFCASSNIQPGQFSSGANVLTFGAGSRLTVL.